This T cell receptor (beta chain) was captured by sequencing in a study of blood T cell repertoires in COVID-19. Overall study context: Acute-phase and convalescent COVID-19 samples originated in the United States, Italy and Spain. The analysed material was cDNA or gDNA that came from T cells, B-cell-depleted T cells, or PBMCs.

Profiled with immunoSEQ multiplex PCR; TCRdb holds only in-frame clones, not every one. The sample holds approximately 110,000 clones, approximately 90% seen once. Seattle-derived patients entered the study during active infection and were followed longitudinally. Material for sequencing was peripheral blood. The source of this sequence is a man aged 50-59 years with COVID-19, enrolled during active disease.

The CDR3 DNA follows: TGCAGCGTTGGGACAAATGAAAAACTGTTTTTT. Translated, it gives CSVGTNEKLFF. V usage is TRBV29-1 and J usage is TRBJ1-4; tentative D call: TRBD1 (5 bases). The germline V and J ends were trimmed by 4 bases and 5 bases, with 5 bases remaining between them. The germline gives CDR1 SQVTM, CDR2 ANQGSEA. The CDR3 runs 11 residues. Full variable domain (outside the CDR3, taken from reference TRBV29-1 and TRBJ1-4): SAVISQKPSRDICQRGTSLTIQCQVDSQVTMMFWYRQQPGQSLTLIATANQGSEATYESGFVIDKFPISRPNLTFSTLTVSNMSPEDSSIYLCSVGTNEKLFFGSGTQLSVL.